Listed below are T cell receptor beta chains from one sample, sequenced in a study of identical twins. MiXCR, applied by TCRdb to the 5' RACE reads, yields one record per CDR3 protein. The repertoire holds about 1.7 million distinct CDR3 sequences, with roughly 35% as singletons. Sequencing was carried out using cord blood. The receptors here all came from a newborn girl in good health. CDR3s include the opening cysteine and the closing phenylalanine or tryptophan. Each record gives: CDR3 protein, clone size, J gene, V gene. Part of the rows lack a size; the others show once, few, many or a class for expanded clones.

CASSFGQGSPRGTEAFF | few | TRBJ1-1 | TRBV27
CASSQRRGGSTDTQYF | few | TRBJ2-3 | TRBV14
CASSQVVWQGAGELFF | once | TRBJ2-2 | TRBV3-1
CASSYSDRGDYGYTF | once | TRBJ1-2 | TRBV5-1
CASILSGDQETQYF | many | TRBJ2-5 | TRBV28
CASSPPGVANQPQHF | . | TRBJ1-5 | TRBV4-1
CASSIEAGPEAQYF | . | TRBJ2-5 | TRBV19
CSARVTSGGAVWWEQFF | . | TRBJ2-1 | TRBV20-1
CSATDSGDNEQFF | . | TRBJ2-1 | TRBV20-1
CASQRDGWFYGYTF | . | TRBJ1-2 | TRBV10-2
CASSEQGQGNIQYF | few | TRBJ2-4 | TRBV25-1
CASTAKGQGAVEQYF | . | TRBJ2-7 | TRBV5-1
CSASPLGQPQGNIQYF | . | TRBJ2-4 | TRBV20-1
CASSYSRTSGQETQFF | . | TRBJ2-1 | TRBV6-6
CASTGTSKETQYF | few | . | TRBV28
CASSQDWRGVTGELFF | . | TRBJ2-2 | TRBV4-1
CASSQPRGPYNEQFF | . | TRBJ2-1 | TRBV14
CASSMGLEAFF | . | TRBJ1-1 | TRBV19
CASSSGSGRFEAFF | . | TRBJ1-1 | TRBV5-1
CSVVATGNTEAFF | few | TRBJ1-1 | TRBV29-1
CASSRTGRSPLHF | few | TRBJ1-6 | TRBV12-3/TRBV12-4
CASSLLPHELPYEQYF | . | TRBJ2-7 | TRBV5-4
CASSPYRGRVSEQFF | . | TRBJ2-1 | TRBV12-3/TRBV12-4
CASSLNGGKNIQYF | few | TRBJ2-4 | TRBV7-9
CASSWGLAGTDTQYF | many | TRBJ2-3 | TRBV5-1
CASSPLGGAYGYTF | . | TRBJ1-2 | TRBV27
CASSLEMTGGYGYTF | . | TRBJ1-2 | TRBV7-9
CASSQFAGWANYGYTF | . | TRBJ1-2 | TRBV3-1
CASRLVLAATDTQYF | few | TRBJ2-3 | TRBV7-8
CASSSSSGSNEQFF | . | TRBJ2-1 | TRBV5-1
CASSLASSRGRNIQYF | . | TRBJ2-4 | TRBV7-2